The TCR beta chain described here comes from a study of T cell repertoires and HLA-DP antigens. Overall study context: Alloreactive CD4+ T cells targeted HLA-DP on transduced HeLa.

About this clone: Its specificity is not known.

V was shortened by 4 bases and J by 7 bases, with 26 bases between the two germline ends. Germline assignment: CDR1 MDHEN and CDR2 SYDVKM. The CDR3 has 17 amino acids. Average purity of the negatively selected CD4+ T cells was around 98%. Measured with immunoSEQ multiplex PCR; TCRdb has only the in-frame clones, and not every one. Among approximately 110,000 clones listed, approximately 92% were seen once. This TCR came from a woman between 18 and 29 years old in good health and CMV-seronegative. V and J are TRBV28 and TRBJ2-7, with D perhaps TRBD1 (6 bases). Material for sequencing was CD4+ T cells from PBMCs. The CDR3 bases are TGTGCCAGCAGTTCATCTTCTAGGGGGTTTGGCGAGAGGGAGCAGTACTTC. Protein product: CASSSSSRGFGEREQYF.